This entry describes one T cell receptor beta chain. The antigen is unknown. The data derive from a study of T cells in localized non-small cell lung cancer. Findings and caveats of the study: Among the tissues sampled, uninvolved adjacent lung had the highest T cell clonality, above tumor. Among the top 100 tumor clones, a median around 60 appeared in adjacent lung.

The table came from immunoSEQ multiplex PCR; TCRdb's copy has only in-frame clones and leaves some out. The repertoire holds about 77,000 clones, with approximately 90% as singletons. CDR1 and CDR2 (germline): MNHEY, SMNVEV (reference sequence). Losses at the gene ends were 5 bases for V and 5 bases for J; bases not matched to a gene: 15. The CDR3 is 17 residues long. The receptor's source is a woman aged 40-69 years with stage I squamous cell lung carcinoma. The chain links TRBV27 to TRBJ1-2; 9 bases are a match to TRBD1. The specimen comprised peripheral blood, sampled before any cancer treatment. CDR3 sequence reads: CASSDGTGRGVRYGYTF. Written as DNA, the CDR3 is TGTGCCAGCAGTGATGGGACAGGGAGAGGGGTTCGGTATGGCTACACCTTC.